These 21 T cell receptor beta chains were sequenced from one sample in a study of blood T cell repertoires in COVID-19. TCRdb's table, derived via immunoSEQ multiplex PCR, lists solely in-frame clones and lacks some. Of roughly 150,000 clones detected, more than 85% appear once; the ten largest clones hold just under 2%. The source material was peripheral blood. These receptors originate from a woman aged 55-70 years with COVID-19, enrolled during active disease.

The CDR3 here is CASTPGQENYGYTF. CDR3 coding DNA: TGTGCCAGTACGCCGGGACAGGAGAACTATGGCTACACCTTC. V and J are TRBV19 and TRBJ1-2, with 8 bases that match TRBD1. The length of the CDR3 is 14 residues. V shed 7 bases, J shed 2 bases, and the junction held 6 bases outside the gene matches. Germline assignment: CDR1 LNHDA and CDR2 SQIVND (reference sequence).

V is TRBV5-5 and J is TRBJ2-3; 13 bases fit TRBD2. The V gene end was trimmed by 2 bases and the J gene end by 0 bases; junction bases not matched to a gene: 3. Germline values: CDR1 SGHKS, CDR2 YYEKEE (reference sequence). The CDR3 extends over 17 amino acids. This CDR3 is CASSFGLAGASTDTQYF. In nucleotides, the CDR3 is TGTGCCAGCAGCTTCGGACTAGCGGGGGCTAGCACAGATACGCAGTATTTT.

This chain connects TRBV5-1 to TRBJ1-6; TRBD1 aligns across 9 bases. Germline assignment: CDR1 SGHRS and CDR2 YFSETQ. V lost 2 bases, J lost 5 bases, and 2 bases stayed unmatched. The CDR3 length is 15 residues. The DNA of the CDR3 is TGCGCCAGCAGCTTACGGACAGGGGATAATTCACCCCTCCACTTT. Translated: CASSLRTGDNSPLHF.

The chain links TRBV5-1 to TRBJ1-2; 9 bases map to TRBD1. The length of the CDR3 is 13 residues. The J segment lost 8 bases and the V segment lost 4 bases, leaving 6 bases of the junction unmatched. The germline CDR1 and CDR2 sequences are SGHRS and YFSETQ. Here the CDR3 reads CASSPRTGEGYTF. The CDR3 nucleotides read TGCGCCAGCAGCCCCCGGACAGGGGAAGGCTACACCTTC.

This clone was found a few times. This chain joins TRBV6-5 and TRBJ2-1, with D maybe TRBD2 (7 bases). Germline CDR1 and CDR2: MNHEY and SVGAGI. Trimming shortened V by 7 bases and J by 7 bases, and 20 bases separated the two germline ends. The CDR3 consists of 15 residues. The CDR3 spells CASTGRRGAWNEQFF. The CDR3 DNA reads TGTGCCAGCACTGGGAGACGGGGGGCCTGGAATGAGCAGTTCTTC.

This chain joins TRBV28 and TRBJ1-1; 9 bases line up with TRBD1. This CDR3 region has 16 residues. Looked up from germline, CDR1 is MDHEN and CDR2 is SYDVKM. J was trimmed by 3 bases and V by 6 bases; bases with no gene match: 11. As DNA, the CDR3 is TGTGCCAGCAGGTCTACAGGGGGCGGGTTGCACACTGAAGCTTTCTTT. The encoded protein is CASRSTGGGLHTEAFF.

By frequency in the sample, this clone is medium-sized. This chain uses TRBV7-6 with TRBJ2-7; 7 nucleotides align to TRBD2. CDR1 is SGHVS, CDR2 FNYEAQ, per germline. The CDR3 contains 14 residues. V lost 7 bases, J lost 2 bases, and 8 bases stayed unmatched. The CDR3 DNA sequence: TGTGCCAGCACCATAGGGACTAAACCCTACGAGCAGTACTTC. Protein sequence: CASTIGTKPYEQYF.

The chain couples TRBV11-2 to TRBJ2-1; TRBD2 is a possible D gene (6 bases). V was cut by 6 bases and J by 1 base, with 13 bases left in between. The CDR3 extends over 15 amino acids. Per the germline V gene, CDR1 is SGHAT and CDR2 is FQNNGV. CDR3 DNA: TGTGCCAGCAGGGACTGGGCGGGGTCCTACAATGAGCAGTTCTTC. Amino acid sequence: CASRDWAGSYNEQFF.

This sequence joins TRBV7-9 and TRBJ1-4, with 10 bases fitting TRBD1. With V trimmed by 2 bases and J by 4 bases, 1 base remained unmatched. CDR3 size: 15 residues. Germline V CDR1 and CDR2: SEHNR, FQNEAQ (reference sequence). The CDR3 nucleotides are TGTGCCAGCAGCTTACGGACAGGGGGTAATGAAAAACTGTTTTTT. As protein: CASSLRTGGNEKLFF.

The chain is built from TRBV7-9 and TRBJ2-1, with D uncertain. V was pared by 2 bases and J by 7 bases, with 9 bases between. This CDR3 has 13 amino acids. The germline V gene encodes CDR1 SEHNR and CDR2 FQNEAQ (reference sequence). The DNA of the CDR3 is TGTGCCAGCAGCTTATCGATCCGGAATGAGCAGTTCTTC. Residues: CASSLSIRNEQFF.

V usage is TRBV15 and J usage is TRBJ2-5; 9 bases are a match to TRBD1. CDR1 is LNHNV and CDR2 is YYDKDF in the germline V gene (reference sequence). The CDR3 runs 15 residues. Trimming at V came to 3 bases and at J to 4 bases, leaving 6 bases not matched to a gene. CDR3 sequence (DNA): TGTGCCACCAGCAGGATCAGACAGGGGGGAGAGACCCAGTACTTC. Residues: CATSRIRQGGETQYF.

The chain uses TRBV5-4 and TRBJ1-1; weak D call: TRBD1 (5 bases). Germline V CDR1 and CDR2: SGHNT, YYREEE (reference sequence). The V end lost 4 bases, the J end lost 1 base, and 11 bases lay between the germline ends. This CDR3 is built from 14 residues. The CDR3 DNA reads as TGTGCCAGCAGCCCAACAGGCTCGAACACTGAAGCTTTCTTT. Amino acid sequence: CASSPTGSNTEAFF.

The V gene is TRBV4-2, the J gene TRBJ2-3; 9 bases line up with TRBD1. The ends lost 1 base at V and 0 bases at J; junction bases unmatched: 5. Germline CDR1 LGHNA, CDR2 YNFKEQ. The CDR3 loop spans 17 amino acids. Here the CDR3 reads CASSQGDRGGSTDTQYF. Here the CDR3 DNA reads TGTGCCAGCAGCCAAGGTGACAGGGGGGGGAGCACAGATACGCAGTATTTT.

This chain links TRBV7-3 with TRBJ2-2, with unresolved D. The germline CDR1 and CDR2 sequences are SGHTA and FQGTGA. Trimming took 5 bases from V and 3 from J, leaving 7 bases between them. The CDR3 consists of 13 residues. The CDR3 DNA reads TGTGCCAGCAGCCCCGACTACACCGGGGAGCTGTTTTTT. This encodes CASSPDYTGELFF.

The V and J genes are TRBV5-1 and TRBJ2-3; TRBD2 agrees at 9 bases. Germline V CDR1 and CDR2: SGHRS, YFSETQ. This CDR3 has 16 residues. With 3 bases clipped from V and 1 base from J, the junction kept 6 bases outside the gene matches. For the CDR3, the DNA is TGCGCCAGCAGCTCTGGACTAGCGATAGGCACAGATACGCAGTATTTT. Translation gives CASSSGLAIGTDTQYF. Full variable domain (rest looked up from reference TRBV5-1 and TRBJ2-3): KAGVTQTPRYLIKTRGQQVTLSCSPISGHRSVSWYQQTPGQGLQFLFEYFSETQRNKGNFPGRFSGRQFSNSRSEMNVSTLELGDSALYLCASSSGLAIGTDTQYFGPGTRLTVL.

The chain links TRBV19 to TRBJ2-7, with no clear D. The CDR3 extends over 12 amino acids. V was clipped by 0 bases and J by 5 bases, with 5 bases between them. Germline CDR1 is LNHDA and CDR2 is SQIVND (reference sequence). CDR3 DNA: TGTGCCAGTAGTATAGAGCCGGACGAGCAGTACTTC. Translating it yields CASSIEPDEQYF.

As concerns this clone: Other DNA sequences within the sample encode an identical CDR3. This chain connects TRBV7-9 to TRBJ1-2; D is undetermined. Looked up from germline, CDR1 is SEHNR and CDR2 is FQNEAQ (reference sequence). This CDR3 region has 13 residues. V was clipped by 5 bases and J by 3 bases, with 10 bases between them. CDR3 loop: CASSLSRDYGYTF. The CDR3 DNA is TGTGCCAGCAGCCTCAGCCGGGACTATGGCTACACCTTC.

This clone was found a few times. The rearrangement joins TRBV4-2 to TRBJ1-2, with D tentatively TRBD1 (6 bases). The CDR3 is 19 residues long. Germline CDR1 LGHNA, CDR2 YNFKEQ. V lost 2 bases, J lost 5 bases, and 27 bases lay in between. The DNA of the CDR3 is TGTGCCAGCAGCCAACAACACTCACATAACCTACAGGGCTCTTATGGCTACACCTTC. This codes for CASSQQHSHNLQGSYGYTF.

The V and J genes are TRBV18 and TRBJ2-2; 12 bases match TRBD1. The CDR3 runs to 17 residues. The V gene end was trimmed by 2 bases and the J gene end by 5 bases; junction bases not matched to a gene: 6. From germline, CDR1 is KGHSH and CDR2 LQKENI. The CDR3 DNA follows: TGTGCCAGCTCACCAAGGGACAGGGGGCGTTGGACCGGGGAGCTGTTTTTT. Protein: CASSPRDRGRWTGELFF.

The chain is built from TRBV5-6 and TRBJ2-7, with 7 bases lining up with TRBD2. The CDR3 spans 13 residues. Germline loops: CDR1 SGHDT, CDR2 YYEEEE. V lost 0 bases and J lost 5; bases outside the gene matches: 2. CDR3 amino acids: CASSLGGGDEQYF. In DNA form, the CDR3 reads TGTGCCAGCAGCTTGGGGGGAGGGGACGAGCAGTACTTC.

The V and J genes are TRBV9 and TRBJ2-7, with D possibly TRBD2 on 5 matching bases. V was shortened by 4 bases and J by 2 bases, with 13 bases between the two germline ends. CDR1 is SGDLS and CDR2 is YYNGEE in the germline V gene. This CDR3 has 14 amino acids. The CDR3 nucleotides are TGTGCCAGCAGCCCACGGACTTCCGCCTACGAGCAGTACTTC. It specifies CASSPRTSAYEQYF. The full variable domain, its missing parts supplied by reference TRBV9 and TRBJ2-7, is DSGVTQTPKHLITATGQRVTLRCSPRSGDLSVYWYQQSLDQGLQFLIQYYNGEERAKGNILERFSAQQFPDLHSELNLSSLELGDSALYFCASSPRTSAYEQYFGPGTRLTVT.